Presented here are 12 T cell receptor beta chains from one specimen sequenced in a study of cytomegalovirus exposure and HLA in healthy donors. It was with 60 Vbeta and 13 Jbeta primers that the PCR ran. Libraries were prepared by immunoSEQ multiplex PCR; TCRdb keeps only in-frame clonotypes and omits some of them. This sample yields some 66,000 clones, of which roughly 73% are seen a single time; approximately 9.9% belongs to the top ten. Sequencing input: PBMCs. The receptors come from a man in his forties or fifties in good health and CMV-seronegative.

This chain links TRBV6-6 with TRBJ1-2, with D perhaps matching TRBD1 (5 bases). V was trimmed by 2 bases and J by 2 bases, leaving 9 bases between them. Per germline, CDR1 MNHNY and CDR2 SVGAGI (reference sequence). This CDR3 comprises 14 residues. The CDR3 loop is CASSYQGTNYGYTF. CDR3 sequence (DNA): TGTGCCAGCAGTTACCAGGGAACCAACTATGGCTACACCTTC.

This chain's CDR3 is CATSRDPTGGNGELFF. For the CDR3, the DNA is TGTGCCACCAGCAGAGACCCGACAGGGGGCAACGGGGAGCTGTTTTTT. The chain links TRBV15 to TRBJ2-2; TRBD1 matches at 10 bases. Germline V lookup: CDR1 LNHNV, CDR2 YYDKDF (reference sequence). The CDR3 loop spans 16 amino acids. V gave up 0 bases and J gave up 7 bases; unmatched junction bases: 5.

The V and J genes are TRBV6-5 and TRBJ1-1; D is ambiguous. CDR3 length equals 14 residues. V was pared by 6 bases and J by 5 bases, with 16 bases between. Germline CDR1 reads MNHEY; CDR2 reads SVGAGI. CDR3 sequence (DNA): TGTGCCAGCAGGCCGGCTTACAGCGGGACTGAAGCTTTCTTT. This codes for CASRPAYSGTEAFF.

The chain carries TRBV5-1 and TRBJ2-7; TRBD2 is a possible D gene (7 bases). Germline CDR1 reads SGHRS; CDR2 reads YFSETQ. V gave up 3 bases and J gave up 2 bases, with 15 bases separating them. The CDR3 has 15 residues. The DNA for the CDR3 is TGCGCCAGCAGCTGGGGGGCGGGAGCGACCTACGAGCAGTACTTC. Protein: CASSWGAGATYEQYF.

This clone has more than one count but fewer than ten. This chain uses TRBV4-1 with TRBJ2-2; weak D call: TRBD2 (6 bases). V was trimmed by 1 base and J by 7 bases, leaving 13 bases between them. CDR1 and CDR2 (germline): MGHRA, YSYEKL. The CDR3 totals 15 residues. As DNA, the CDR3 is TGCGCCAGCAGCCAAGGTCCTGTGGGGGGCGGGGAGCTGTTTTTT. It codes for CASSQGPVGGGELFF.

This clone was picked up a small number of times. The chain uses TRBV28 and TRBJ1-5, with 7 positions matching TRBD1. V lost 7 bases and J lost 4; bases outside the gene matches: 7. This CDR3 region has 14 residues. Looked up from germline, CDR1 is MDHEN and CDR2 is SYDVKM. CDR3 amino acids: CASTGQFVNQPQHF. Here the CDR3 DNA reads TGTGCCAGCACGGGACAGTTTGTGAATCAGCCCCAGCATTTT.

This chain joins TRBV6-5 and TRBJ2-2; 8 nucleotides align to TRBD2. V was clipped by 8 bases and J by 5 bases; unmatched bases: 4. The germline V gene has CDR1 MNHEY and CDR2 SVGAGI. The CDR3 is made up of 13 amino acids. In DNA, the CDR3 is TGTGCCAGCTATAGCGGGACGACCGGGGAGCTGTTTTTT. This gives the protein CASYSGTTGELFF.

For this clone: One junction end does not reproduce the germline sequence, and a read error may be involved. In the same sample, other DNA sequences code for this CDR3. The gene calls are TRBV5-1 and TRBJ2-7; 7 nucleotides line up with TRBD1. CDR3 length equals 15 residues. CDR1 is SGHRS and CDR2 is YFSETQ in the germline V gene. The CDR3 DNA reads TGCGCCAGCAGTGTAGAGGGGGCGTCCCTCTACGAGCAATACTTC. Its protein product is CASSVEGASLYEQYF.

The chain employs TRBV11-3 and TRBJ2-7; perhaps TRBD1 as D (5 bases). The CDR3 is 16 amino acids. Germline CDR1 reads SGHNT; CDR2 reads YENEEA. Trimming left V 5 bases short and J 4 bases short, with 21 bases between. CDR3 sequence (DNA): TGTGCCAGCAGCAGAACGCAGGGTTGGGCCCAATACGAGCAGTACTTC. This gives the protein CASSRTQGWAQYEQYF.

CDR3 bases: TGTGCCAGCCCAGGACTAGCGGCCTACAATGAGCAGTTCTTC. It codes for CASPGLAAYNEQFF. The V and J genes are TRBV28 and TRBJ2-1, with 10 bases matching TRBD2. This CDR3 has 14 amino acids. The germline CDR1 and CDR2 sequences are MDHEN and SYDVKM. The J segment lost 2 bases and the V segment lost 8 bases, leaving 3 bases of the junction unmatched.

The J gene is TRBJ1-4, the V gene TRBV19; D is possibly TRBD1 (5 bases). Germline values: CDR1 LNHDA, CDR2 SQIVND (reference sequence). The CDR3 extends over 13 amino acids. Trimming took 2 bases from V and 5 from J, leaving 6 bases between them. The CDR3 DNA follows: TGTGCCAGTAGTATACGGGGGAATGAAAAACTGTTTTTT. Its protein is CASSIRGNEKLFF.

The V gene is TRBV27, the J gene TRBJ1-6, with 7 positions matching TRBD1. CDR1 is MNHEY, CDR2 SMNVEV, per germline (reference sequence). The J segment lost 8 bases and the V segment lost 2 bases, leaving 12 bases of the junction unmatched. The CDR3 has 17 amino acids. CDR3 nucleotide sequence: TGTGCCAGCAGTTTAGGGGTTCCCGACAGGGCGGATTCACCCCTCCACTTT. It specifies CASSLGVPDRADSPLHF.